The TCR beta chain under discussion was sequenced for a study of blood T cell repertoires in COVID-19. The authors' processing: Amplification from reference gene primers served as the basis for estimated nucleated cell counts. The method was immunoSEQ multiplex PCR; TCRdb's version includes in-frame clones alone and lacks a portion of them. V and J calls and clone size come straight from that table; D and trimming were deduced from the DNA. This sample has about 120,000 clones, with around 89% found just once. Looked up from germline, CDR1 is SGHDN and CDR2 is FVKESK. CDR3 length: 14 residues. V lost 4 bases and J lost 10, with 16 bases in between.

This sequence was found in a man in his 70s with active or convalescent COVID-19. Specimen: peripheral blood. J is TRBJ1-4 and V is TRBV14; D not resolved. Here the CDR3 reads CASSRDGNGVKLFF. In DNA, the CDR3 is TGTGCCAGCAGCCGTGACGGAAACGGGGTAAAACTGTTTTTT.